These T cell receptor beta chains were read from a single sample in a study of blood T cell repertoires in COVID-19. Some clones are missing from TCRdb's copy, which holds only in-frame ones; the method was immunoSEQ multiplex PCR. There are about 66,000 clones in the sample; 88% occur only once, and over 3% lies in the top ten. Material: peripheral blood. These receptors were collected from a man aged 70-80 years with acute or convalescent COVID-19. Both conserved end residues are part of each CDR3. The order of the fields is J gene, V gene, clone size, D gene, CDR3 DNA, CDR3 protein. A D gene is named only where the DNA matches it firmly. Size is stated for part of the rows, as once, few or many counts, or as a class when the clone is expanded.

TRBJ2-5	TRBV3-1/TRBV3-2	once	-	TGTGCCAGCAGCCAAGATCAGGGTCAGCAAGAGACCCAGTACTTC	CASSQDQGQQETQYF
TRBJ2-2	TRBV27	-	-	TGTGCCAGCAGTCCCGGTCGGGTTCTGACCGGGGAGCTGTTTTTT	CASSPGRVLTGELFF
TRBJ2-5	TRBV5-8	-	TRBD1	TGTGCCAGCAGCTTGGTAGGGGACAGGCCCCAAGAGACCCAGTACTTC	CASSLVGDRPQETQYF
TRBJ2-1	TRBV29-1	-	TRBD2	TGCAGCGTTAAGGGAGAGGGGAGAACTAGCGGATACAATGAGCAGTTCTTC	CSVKGEGRTSGYNEQFF
TRBJ1-5	TRBV30	once	-	TGTGCCTGGAGTGTAAACAGTAAAACCCAGCCCCAGCATTTT	CAWSVNSKTQPQHF
TRBJ1-2	TRBV7-2	-	-	TGTGCCAGCAGCCCAGGGGAGGGTTATGGCTACACCTTC	CASSPGEGYGYTF
TRBJ2-1	TRBV19	once	-	TGTGCCAGTAGTACAGGGTCCTACAATGAGCAGTTCTTC	CASSTGSYNEQFF
TRBJ2-7	TRBV9	-	TRBD1	TGTGCCAGCAGCGCACCGGACGGACAGGGGGTAGGCGAGCAGTACTTC	CASSAPDGQGVGEQYF
TRBJ2-7	TRBV2	-	-	TGTGCCAGCAGTGAACAGGCCTCCTACGAGCAGTACTTC	CASSEQASYEQYF
TRBJ2-1	TRBV11-2	-	TRBD2	TGTGCCAGCAGCTTGTTTTCCAGCGGGGGGGCGAATGAGCAGTTCTTC	CASSLFSSGGANEQFF
TRBJ2-7	TRBV2	few	TRBD1	TGTGCCAGCAGTGACGTCCCAGGGGGCTACGAGCAGTACTTC	CASSDVPGGYEQYF
TRBJ2-6	TRBV4-3	-	-	TGCGCCAGCAGCCCCCGGGGGCAGGGGGTAGCTGGGGCCAACGTCCTGACTTTC	CASSPRGQGVAGANVLTF
TRBJ2-3	TRBV5-1	-	-	TGCGCCAGCAGCCCTCGCCCGGTAGCAGATACGCAGTATTTT	CASSPRPVADTQYF
TRBJ1-2	TRBV2	-	TRBD1	TGTGCCAGCAGTGGCCGGGACAGGGGGTTCTATGGCTACACCTTC	CASSGRDRGFYGYTF
TRBJ1-1	TRBV19	-	-	TGTGCCAGTAGTATAGGGTTGGACAGCAAGAACACTGAAGCTTTCTTT	CASSIGLDSKNTEAFF